This T cell receptor beta chain was found in a study of blood T cell repertoires in COVID-19. Study in general: From T cells, B-cell-depleted T cells, or PBMCs came the material, which was cDNA or gDNA.

In the original analysis: Researchers report that nucleated cell counts were estimated from reference gene primer amplification. The assay was immunoSEQ multiplex PCR, and TCRdb's table has in-frame clones only and misses some. The DNA was the basis for D and trimming; V, J and clone size are from that table. Here the sample spans around 430,000 clones, 88% being singletons. This CDR3 comprises 15 residues. Trimming left V 8 bases short and J 1 base short, with 14 bases between. Germline-derived CDR1 and CDR2 are LGHDT and YNNKEL (reference sequence). Seattle enrolled patients during active infection and tracked them longitudinally.

The sample consisted of peripheral blood. This chain joins TRBV3-1 (or the pseudogene TRBV3-2) and TRBJ2-2; tentative D call: TRBD1 (5 bases). This sequence originates from a woman aged 45-65 years with COVID-19, enrolled during active disease. CDR3 region: CASQGPEVNTGELFF. The CDR3 region has the DNA TGTGCCAGCCAGGGCCCTGAAGTGAACACCGGGGAGCTGTTTTTT.